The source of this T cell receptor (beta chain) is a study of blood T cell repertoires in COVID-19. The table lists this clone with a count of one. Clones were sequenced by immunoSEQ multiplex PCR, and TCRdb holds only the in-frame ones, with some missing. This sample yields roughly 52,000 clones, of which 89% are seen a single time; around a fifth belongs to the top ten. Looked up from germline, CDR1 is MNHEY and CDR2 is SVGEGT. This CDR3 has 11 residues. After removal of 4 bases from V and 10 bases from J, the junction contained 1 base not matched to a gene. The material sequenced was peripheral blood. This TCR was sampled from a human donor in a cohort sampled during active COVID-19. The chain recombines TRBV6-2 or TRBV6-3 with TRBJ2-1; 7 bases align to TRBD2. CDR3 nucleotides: TGTGCCAGCAGTTGGGGACTAGAGCAGTTCTTC. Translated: CASSWGLEQFF.